The clone carrying this T cell receptor beta chain has just one count. Its specificity is not known. Sequence at one end of the junction differs from germline and may be a read error. The method was immunoSEQ multiplex PCR; TCRdb's version includes in-frame clones alone and lacks a portion of them. Found here are about 560,000 clones, 70% to 80% of them singletons; the top ten hold more than 10%. The sample belongs to a study of shared clonotypes between healthy human individuals. Findings and limits, study-wide: An expected dependence of interdonor clonotype sharing on sequencing depth was noted.

The germline CDR1 and CDR2 sequences are LNHDA and SQIVND (reference sequence). The CDR3 has 13 amino acids. The specimen was PBMCs. This clonotype was obtained from a middle-aged woman in good health. Some clones in this sample may be carry-over from other donors' samples. This chain joins TRBV19 and TRBJ2-1, with D hard to call. Written as DNA, the CDR3 is TGTGCCAGTACGAGGACCGGGTACAGTGAGCAGTTCTTC. Amino acid sequence: CASTRTGYSEQFF. The complete variable domain, with remaining parts taken from reference TRBV19 and TRBJ2-1, reads DGGITQSPKYLFRKEGQNVTLSCEQNLNHDAMYWYRQDPGQGLRLIYYSQIVNDFQKGDIAEGYSVSREKKESFPLTVTSAQKNPTAFYLCASTRTGYSEQFFGPGTRLTVL.